These 22 T cell receptor beta chains share one sample of origin, sequenced in a study of blood T cells in healthy people across ages. Using a J-beta primer mix together with a sample-barcoded 5' primer, a second PCR was run for 7 to 11 cycles. TCRdb called the 5' RACE reads again in MiXCR, with one record for every CDR3 protein. Counted here are about 580,000 distinct CDR3 sequences, about 45% occurring once; the ten biggest clones make up 20% to 25%. Sequencing input: blood. The receptors were sampled from a man at least 80 years old in good health.

The CDR3 nucleotides read TGCAGCGTCTCCCGACAGAGGTCGGACACTGAAGCTTTCTTT. It codes for CSVSRQRSDTEAFF. The J gene is TRBJ1-1, the V gene TRBV29-1; D possibly corresponds to TRBD1 (5 bases). Germline lookup yields CDR1 SQVTM and CDR2 ANQGSEA. Trimming cost V 6 bases and J 3 bases, with 17 bases left between them. The CDR3 loop spans 14 amino acids.

In the case of this clonotype: A much larger clone is a single base away; this may be a read error. The V and J genes are TRBV4-1 and TRBJ1-2; 9 bases agree with TRBD1. Germline V gives CDR1 MGHRA, CDR2 YSYEKL. The CDR3 sequence is 15 residues long. V lost 4 bases and J lost 5; bases outside the gene matches: 8. CDR3: CASSLVDRGVYGYTF. CDR3 nucleotides: TGCGCCAGCAGCCTCGTGGACAGGGGAGTTTATGGCTACACCTTC.

Of note for this clonotype: Germline and junction disagree at one end, which may indicate a read error. V and J are TRBV5-1 and TRBJ1-4; D remains ambiguous. CDR1 and CDR2 (germline): SGHRS, YFSETQ. The CDR3 is 14 amino acids. The CDR3 spells CVSSPGIMNEKLFF. The CDR3 DNA is TGCGTCAGCAGCCCCGGGATCATGAATGAAAAACTGTTTTTT.

The chain couples TRBV2 to TRBJ1-2; TRBD1 agrees at 8 bases. J lost 6 bases, V lost 7 bases, and 10 bases had no gene match. The CDR3 runs 14 residues. Germline loops: CDR1 SNHLY, CDR2 FYNNEI. In DNA, the CDR3 is TGTGCCAGCAAGACAGGGGAACGGTCTCATGGCTACACCTTC. The encoded protein is CASKTGERSHGYTF.

This chain joins TRBV10-3 and TRBJ1-2, with 7 bases aligning to TRBD1. The CDR3 totals 15 residues. Germline V gene data show CDR1 as ENHRY and CDR2 as SYGVKD. V lost 7 bases and J lost 4; bases outside the gene matches: 12. This CDR3 reads CAIIPDSGQAYGYTF. CDR3 DNA sequence: TGTGCCATCATCCCCGACTCCGGACAGGCCTATGGCTACACCTTC.

Concerning this clonotype itself: An end of the junction does not agree with germline; a read error may underlie this. This chain uses TRBV10-3 with TRBJ2-1; 9 positions agree with TRBD2. The V gene's germline CDR1 is ENHRY and CDR2 SYGVKD. There are 15 residues in the CDR3. CDR3 DNA: TGTGCCATCACCAGGGCTAGCGGGAAAAACAATGAGCGGTTCTTC. Protein product: CAITRASGKNNERFF.

This clonotype was seen more than once but under ten times. The chain is built from TRBV7-2 and TRBJ2-1; the D gene is possibly TRBD1 (5 bases). The V gene's germline CDR1 is SGHTA and CDR2 FQGNSA. The CDR3 consists of 17 residues. The V and J ends lost 4 bases and 0 bases respectively, with 16 bases between them. CDR3 loop: CASSSRQPMSSYNEQFF. The CDR3, as DNA: TGTGCCAGCAGCTCGAGACAGCCCATGTCCTCCTACAATGAGCAGTTCTTC.

The CDR3 DNA follows: TGTGCCAGCAGTTTAGGGGGCGGGAGCTATTACAATGAGCAGTTCTTC. It translates to CASSLGGGSYYNEQFF. V gene TRBV27 combines with J gene TRBJ2-1; D possibly corresponds to TRBD2 (7 bases). This CDR3 spans 16 amino acids. Germline V lookup: CDR1 MNHEY, CDR2 SMNVEV (reference sequence). The V end was cut by 2 bases, the J end by 4 bases, with 15 bases between.

The table lists this clonotype with a count of one. The chain couples TRBV7-9 to TRBJ2-2; D possibly corresponds to TRBD2 (6 bases). Germline V lookup: CDR1 SEHNR, CDR2 FQNEAQ (reference sequence). Trimming pared 5 bases from V and 3 bases from J, leaving 13 bases between. This CDR3 contains 15 residues. This chain's CDR3 is CASSLRDSYTGELFF. In DNA, the CDR3 is TGTGCCAGCAGCCTACGGGACTCCTACACCGGGGAGCTGTTTTTT.

This clonotype has a handful of counts. The CDR3 loop reads CASSERAGGGTDTQYF. For the CDR3, the DNA is TGCGCCAGCAGTGAGAGAGCGGGGGGGGGCACAGATACGCAGTATTTT. The chain couples TRBV10-1 to TRBJ2-3; 10 bases are shared with TRBD2. Germline trimming cut 2 bases from V and 1 base from J; bases unmatched to any gene: 3. The germline CDR1 and CDR2 sequences are WNHNN and SYGVQD (reference sequence). The CDR3 is made up of 16 amino acids.

This clonotype was counted between two and nine times. The chain uses TRBV4-1 and TRBJ2-3; D gene uncertain. Germline CDR1 reads MGHRA; CDR2 reads YSYEKL. CDR3 size: 14 residues. Trimming removed 4 bases from V and 5 bases from J, with 13 bases in between. In DNA, the CDR3 is TGCGCCAGCAGCCCCACGGGCACTGGAGATACGCAGTATTTT. Translated: CASSPTGTGDTQYF.

CDR3 protein: CASSPWTENNSPLHF. The CDR3 nucleotides read TGTGCCAGCAGCCCTTGGACAGAGAATAATTCACCCCTCCACTTT. This chain links TRBV11-2 with TRBJ1-6; a weak D match, TRBD1 (6 bases). Germline assignment: CDR1 SGHAT and CDR2 FQNNGV. CDR3 length: 15 residues. Trimming took off 5 bases at V and 5 bases at J, with 13 bases between the two ends.

In DNA, the CDR3 is TGTGCCAGCAGCTTAGTGACAGGCTCCGGAAACACCATATATTTT. This translates into CASSLVTGSGNTIYF. V is TRBV7-2 and J is TRBJ1-3; D possibly corresponds to TRBD1 (6 bases). Trimming cost V 1 base and J 4 bases, with 11 bases left between them. The CDR3 runs 15 residues. The V gene's germline CDR1 is SGHTA and CDR2 FQGNSA.

Only a few counts were recorded for this clonotype. The gene calls are TRBV5-1 and TRBJ2-7, with 9 bases lining up with TRBD1. Trimming removed 6 bases from V and 1 base from J; junction bases left unmatched: 8. From germline, CDR1 is SGHRS and CDR2 YFSETQ. The CDR3 is 15 amino acids. The CDR3 DNA follows: TGCGCCAGCACCCCGACAGGGGGTGCTTCCTACGAGCAGTACTTC. This gives the protein CASTPTGGASYEQYF.

This clonotype was seen only a few times. The gene calls are TRBV5-4 and TRBJ2-4; D assignment may be TRBD1 or TRBD2 (6 bases each). The J call may be mistaken, given a closer DNA end match to TRBJ2-5. The CDR3 has 13 amino acids. Germline V gene sequence: CDR1 SGHNT, CDR2 YYREEE (reference sequence). Written as DNA, the CDR3 is TGTGCCAGCAGCGGAGGGGGAACAGAGACCCAGTACTTC. Its translation: CASSGGGTETQYF.

The chain combines TRBV2 with TRBJ1-2; D remains ambiguous. The germline V gene has CDR1 SNHLY and CDR2 FYNNEI. Trimming removed 6 bases at V and 0 bases at J, with 14 bases between. The CDR3 runs 15 residues. In DNA, the CDR3 is TGTGCCAGCAGCCCCGGCAGGCCAGCTAACTATGGCTACACCTTC. It encodes CASSPGRPANYGYTF.

This clonotype was seen repeatedly, ten times or more. The J gene is TRBJ2-7, the V gene TRBV7-9; no reliable D call. The CDR3 is 11 amino acids. V gave up 6 bases and J gave up 0 bases, with 3 bases separating them. The germline gives CDR1 SEHNR, CDR2 FQNEAQ (reference sequence). In DNA, the CDR3 is TGTGCCAGCAGTGCCTCCTACGAGCAGTACTTC. It is translated as CASSASYEQYF.

The sample holds a few counts of this clonotype. The junction departs from germline at one end; a sequencing error may be responsible. The chain carries TRBV7-7 and TRBJ2-2; D gene uncertain. The CDR3 loop spans 13 amino acids. Germline CDR1 SSHAT, CDR2 FNYEAQ (reference sequence). The CDR3 reads CASSFASSGELFF. The DNA for the CDR3 is TGTGCTAGCAGCTTCGCTTCGTCCGGGGAGCTGTTTTTT.

CDR3 protein: CASSKSFRTGGTEAFF. The CDR3 DNA reads as TGTGCCAGCAGCAAGTCCTTTAGAACAGGGGGCACTGAAGCTTTCTTT. The J gene is TRBJ1-1, the V gene TRBV6-2 or TRBV6-3; 8 nucleotides agree with TRBD1. J lost 4 bases, V lost 6 bases, and 13 bases had no gene match. This CDR3 has 16 amino acids. Per germline, CDR1 MNHEY and CDR2 SVGEGT.

This rearrangement joins TRBV7-3 to TRBJ2-1, with TRBD1 as a possible D gene (6 bases). With 5 bases removed from V and 8 bases from J, the gap between germline ends came to 25 bases. The germline V gene encodes CDR1 SGHTA and CDR2 FQGTGA. This CDR3 is built from 17 residues. In nucleotides, the CDR3 is TGTGCCAGCAGCCCCAAGGTTGGGGGCACCCTATTTGATGAGCAGTTCTTC. It specifies CASSPKVGGTLFDEQFF.

This clonotype was counted between two and nine times. The chain couples TRBV5-1 to TRBJ2-7, with TRBD2 as a possible D gene (6 bases). Trimming removed 4 bases from V and 1 base from J, with 15 bases in between. The germline CDR1 and CDR2 sequences are SGHRS and YFSETQ. The CDR3 totals 15 residues. CDR3 nucleotides: TGCGCCAGCAGCCCCGCAGCGGGTTTTTCCTACGAGCAGTACTTC. This codes for CASSPAAGFSYEQYF.

This sequence joins TRBV3-1 and TRBJ2-7; 9 bases agree with TRBD1. The trim removed 2 bases at V and 6 bases at J, leaving 5 bases unmatched. The germline CDR1 and CDR2 sequences are LGHDT and YNNKEL (reference sequence). The CDR3 spans 14 residues. CDR3 nucleotide sequence: TGTGCCAGCAGCCAAATGGGACAGGGAGGCGAGCAGTACTTC. Protein: CASSQMGQGGEQYF.